This T cell receptor beta chain was obtained from a study of control samples from healthy donors and cancer patients. The trim removed 0 bases at V and 6 bases at J, leaving 3 bases unmatched. The CDR3 contains 15 residues. Germline V gene sequence: CDR1 SGHTS, CDR2 YDEGEE. Sequencing used immunoSEQ multiplex PCR; TCRdb keeps in-frame clones, though not all of them. The sample shows around 90,000 clones, around nine tenths of them seen only once. J is TRBJ2-1 and V is TRBV5-8; 10 bases are shared with TRBD2. Sequenced sample: blood. The sequence was obtained from a man under 40 in good health. In DNA form, the CDR3 reads TGTGCCAGCAGCTTGGGGGCTAGCGGGGGCAATGAGCAGTTCTTC. It yields the protein CASSLGASGGNEQFF.